This T cell receptor beta chain was identified during a study of human T cells and chemical hapten exposure. Across the whole study: Patients got weekly scalp diphenylcyclopropenone doses over the roughly 22-week study. Reading of the patch tests, which applied 0.01% DPC to the upper back, occurred at 6 days.

Separate cDNA molecules received unique molecular identifiers, which the library attached to them. TCRdb called the RACE reads again in MiXCR, with one record for every CDR3 protein. The table lists 190,000 or so distinct CDR3 sequences, around a quarter of them singletons. Germline assignment: CDR1 MNHEY and CDR2 SVGEGT. V was clipped by 10 bases and J by 5 bases, with 15 bases between them. The CDR3 is 13 residues long. Time point denoted: patch test 3, about 24 weeks after DPC sensitization. Indicated treatment: therapeutic diphenylcyclopropenone sensitization with weekly scalp DPC. This TCR was sampled from a middle-aged woman with alopecia areata. Some clones in this sample may be carry-over from other donors' samples. This rearrangement joins TRBV6-2 or TRBV6-3 to TRBJ1-5; D remains unclear. The source was whole blood, collected in connection with sensitization to the hapten diphenylcyclopropenone (DPC). CDR3 nucleotides: TGTGCCACCTTCGATCGTGGGGATCAGCCCCAGCATTTT. Amino acid sequence: CATFDRGDQPQHF.